The 9 T cell receptor beta chains listed next were all sequenced from one sample in a study of T cells after yellow fever vaccination. MiXCR, applied by TCRdb to the 5' RACE reads, yields one record per CDR3 protein. The table shows under 600,000 distinct CDR3 sequences, with roughly 12% occurring only once. The material sequenced was PBMCs, taken on the day of the yellow fever booster vaccination. The receptors originated from a man in his thirties or forties who received the YFV17D yellow fever vaccine.

This clonotype has a count of ten or more. The V and J genes are TRBV7-8 and TRBJ2-5, with 14 bases fitting TRBD2. Per the germline V gene, CDR1 is SGHVS and CDR2 is FQNEAQ. This CDR3 contains 19 residues. The junction had 8 bases not matched to a gene; V was cut back by 0 bases and J by 2 bases. CDR3 sequence (DNA): TGTGCCAGCAGCTTAGCAATTGGAGGGACTAGCGGGAGTCAAGAGACCCAGTACTTC. This encodes CASSLAIGGTSGSQETQYF.

This chain joins TRBV30 and TRBJ2-1; D possibly corresponds to TRBD2 (6 bases). V was shortened by 2 bases and J by 0 bases, with 20 bases between the two germline ends. The V gene's germline CDR1 is GTSNPN and CDR2 SVGIG (reference sequence). The CDR3 has 18 residues. CDR3 region: CAWSSGLTLVSSYNEQFF. Here the CDR3 DNA reads TGTGCCTGGAGTTCGGGACTCACACTAGTATCCTCCTACAATGAGCAGTTCTTC.

V usage is TRBV29-1 and J usage is TRBJ2-5, with 10 positions matching TRBD2. The CDR3 has 14 residues. The germline gives CDR1 SQVTM, CDR2 ANQGSEA. Trimming took 6 bases from V and 5 from J; bases not matched to a gene: 9. CDR3 sequence reads: CSVVAGGPLETQYF. CDR3 nucleotide sequence: TGCAGCGTCGTAGCGGGAGGCCCTCTGGAGACCCAGTACTTC.

The chain is built from TRBV29-1 and TRBJ1-2, with D possibly being TRBD1 (5 bases). Trimming removed 7 bases from V and 0 bases from J, with 15 bases in between. This CDR3 has 14 amino acids. Germline CDR1 SQVTM, CDR2 ANQGSEA. CDR3 bases: TGCAGCGCCGGGGGACCGCAGACTAACTATGGCTACACCTTC. This codes for CSAGGPQTNYGYTF.

The chain is built from TRBV11-1 and TRBJ2-7; TRBD2 matches at 11 bases. CDR1 and CDR2 from the germline V gene are SGHAT and FQDESV (reference sequence). V was pared by 3 bases and J by 2 bases, with 12 bases of the junction left unmatched. The CDR3 extends over 18 amino acids. The DNA of the CDR3 is TGTGCCAGCAGCTTTAAAACTGGGTTAGCGGGAGGGGCCTACGAGCAGTACTTC. Translation: CASSFKTGLAGGAYEQYF.

This clonotype was observed a few times. The CDR3: CSAHKEEFGQPQHF. CDR3 nucleotide sequence: TGCAGTGCTCACAAAGAAGAATTCGGGCAGCCCCAGCATTTT. This chain uses TRBV20-1 with TRBJ1-5; D uncertain. In germline, CDR1 is DFQATT, CDR2 SNEGSKA (reference sequence). V lost 5 bases and J lost 7, with 18 bases in between. This CDR3 is 14 amino acids long.

A few counts support this clonotype. The chain carries TRBV15 and TRBJ2-5; the D gene could be TRBD1 or TRBD2 (6 bases each). The length of the CDR3 is 13 residues. Germline lookup yields CDR1 LNHNV and CDR2 YYDKDF (reference sequence). Deletions cut 5 bases from V and 4 bases from J, with 11 bases between. This CDR3 is CATSRGGPETQYF. Written as DNA, the CDR3 is TGTGCCACCAGCCGTGGGGGGCCAGAGACCCAGTACTTC.

This rearrangement joins TRBV19 to TRBJ2-6; possible D gene TRBD2, 5 bases. This CDR3 contains 13 residues. Germline CDR1 LNHDA, CDR2 SQIVND (reference sequence). Trimming took off 1 base at V and 15 bases at J, with 13 bases between the two ends. The CDR3 here is CASSIGTLAGLTF. CDR3 bases: TGTGCCAGTAGTATAGGGACTCTTGCTGGCCTGACTTTC.

The chain links TRBV28 to TRBJ2-3; unclear D gene. Germline CDR1 reads MDHEN; CDR2 reads SYDVKM. V was shortened by 7 bases and J by 2 bases, with 10 bases between the two germline ends. This CDR3 spans 13 amino acids. The CDR3 DNA sequence: TGTGCCAGCAAGGTTGGCTCCACAGATACGCAGTATTTT. Translated: CASKVGSTDTQYF. The full variable domain, its missing parts supplied by reference TRBV28 and TRBJ2-3, is DVKVTQSSRYLVKRTGEKVFLECVQDMDHENMFWYRQDPGLGLRLIYFSYDVKMKEKGDIPEGYSVSREKKERFSLILESASTNQTSMYLCASKVGSTDTQYFGPGTRLTVL.